These T cell receptor beta chains were read from a single sample in a study of blood T cell repertoires in COVID-19. TCRdb keeps only in-frame clones here, not all; method: immunoSEQ multiplex PCR. The table has fewer than 450,000 clones, about 90% seen once; the top ten hold 7% to 8%. The sample comprised peripheral blood. The receptors originated from a woman between 65 and 79 years old with COVID-19, enrolled during active disease. The CDR3 runs from the conserved cysteine through the conserved F or W. Each record gives: CDR3 length, J gene, V gene, CDR3 protein.

CDR3 length: 14
J gene: TRBJ2-5
V gene: TRBV15
CDR3 protein: CATSMVGLAETQYF

CDR3 length: 16
J gene: TRBJ1-2
V gene: TRBV19
CDR3 protein: CASSEWSGARNYGYTF

CDR3 length: 15
J gene: TRBJ2-7
V gene: TRBV3-1/TRBV3-2
CDR3 protein: CASTYGTDGEYEQYF

CDR3 length: 14
J gene: TRBJ1-2
V gene: TRBV15
CDR3 protein: CATSREREFYGYTF

CDR3 length: 15
J gene: TRBJ1-6
V gene: TRBV7-8
CDR3 protein: CASSPRTGLNSPLHF

CDR3 length: 15
J gene: TRBJ2-7
V gene: TRBV7-2
CDR3 protein: CASSLSGGRTYEQYF

CDR3 length: 12
J gene: TRBJ2-1
V gene: TRBV12-3/TRBV12-4
CDR3 protein: CASSLRGGEQFF

CDR3 length: 11
J gene: TRBJ2-7
V gene: TRBV27
CDR3 protein: CASTRGSVQYF

CDR3 length: 15
J gene: TRBJ2-3
V gene: TRBV2
CDR3 protein: CASSTGTTYTDTQYF

CDR3 length: 14
J gene: TRBJ1-1
V gene: TRBV20-1
CDR3 protein: CSASLPGVNTEAFF

CDR3 length: 15
J gene: TRBJ2-7
V gene: TRBV29-1
CDR3 protein: CSVALPRGNTYEQYF

CDR3 length: 11
J gene: TRBJ1-3
V gene: TRBV20-1
CDR3 protein: CSARLGNTIYF

CDR3 length: 14
J gene: TRBJ2-7
V gene: TRBV9
CDR3 protein: CASSRGQGHYEQYF

CDR3 length: 15
J gene: TRBJ1-3
V gene: TRBV19
CDR3 protein: CASFNPGYSGNTIYF

CDR3 length: 14
J gene: TRBJ1-2
V gene: TRBV19
CDR3 protein: CASSIDLRGKGYTF

CDR3 length: 14
J gene: TRBJ1-2
V gene: TRBV5-6
CDR3 protein: CASSLPRAYYGYTF

CDR3 length: 15
J gene: TRBJ1-1
V gene: TRBV19
CDR3 protein: CASSIGRGRSTEAFF

CDR3 length: 17
J gene: TRBJ2-1
V gene: TRBV7-6
CDR3 protein: CASSLEPGTSGAHEQFF

CDR3 length: 15
J gene: TRBJ1-1
V gene: TRBV11-2
CDR3 protein: CASTLHRQLNTEAFF

CDR3 length: 14
J gene: TRBJ2-7
V gene: TRBV19
CDR3 protein: CASSQDRLSYEQYF

CDR3 length: 13
J gene: TRBJ1-1
V gene: TRBV7-9
CDR3 protein: CASSLNYPTEAFF

CDR3 length: 14
J gene: TRBJ1-1
V gene: TRBV2
CDR3 protein: CATSREGEGTEAFF

CDR3 length: 14
J gene: TRBJ1-1
V gene: TRBV7-9
CDR3 protein: CASRNGQLNTEAFF

CDR3 length: 13
J gene: TRBJ1-4
V gene: TRBV18
CDR3 protein: CASQGQLNEKLFF

CDR3 length: 15
J gene: TRBJ1-5
V gene: TRBV27
CDR3 protein: CASSLIRDINQPQHF

CDR3 length: 13
J gene: TRBJ2-4
V gene: TRBV3-1/TRBV3-2
CDR3 protein: CASSQEVAAIQYF

CDR3 length: 15
J gene: TRBJ1-1
V gene: TRBV6-5
CDR3 protein: CASSYSGPADTEAFF

CDR3 length: 15
J gene: TRBJ2-7
V gene: TRBV7-9
CDR3 protein: CASSLAGTGTYEQYF

CDR3 length: 16
J gene: TRBJ2-5
V gene: TRBV9
CDR3 protein: CASSEEGLTGGETQYF

CDR3 length: 14
J gene: TRBJ1-1
V gene: TRBV2
CDR3 protein: CASTMDRGGTEAFF

CDR3 length: 15
J gene: TRBJ1-3
V gene: TRBV2
CDR3 protein: CASLGIRGPGNTIYF

CDR3 length: 16
J gene: TRBJ1-6
V gene: TRBV3-1/TRBV3-2
CDR3 protein: CASSQDIRGGNSPLHF

CDR3 length: 15
J gene: TRBJ1-1
V gene: TRBV5-1
CDR3 protein: CASSLPTGGDSEAFF

CDR3 length: 15
J gene: TRBJ2-1
V gene: TRBV23-1
CDR3 protein: CASSQAGGIYNEQFF

CDR3 length: 16
J gene: TRBJ1-3
V gene: TRBV19
CDR3 protein: CASTLRAGASRNTIYF

CDR3 length: 13
J gene: TRBJ2-3
V gene: TRBV5-1
CDR3 protein: CASSERLADTQYF

CDR3 length: 11
J gene: TRBJ1-2
V gene: TRBV30
CDR3 protein: CAFAVNYGYTF

CDR3 length: 14
J gene: TRBJ2-5
V gene: TRBV30
CDR3 protein: CACILAGGGETQYF

CDR3 length: 15
J gene: TRBJ2-1
V gene: TRBV7-7
CDR3 protein: CASSPVGSSYNEQFF

CDR3 length: 15
J gene: TRBJ2-7
V gene: TRBV29-1
CDR3 protein: CSAEDVETGQTEQYF

CDR3 length: 14
J gene: TRBJ1-4
V gene: TRBV5-1
CDR3 protein: CASRGQGTNEKLFF

CDR3 length: 16
J gene: TRBJ1-2
V gene: TRBV29-1
CDR3 protein: CSVGTGQSLARYGYTF

CDR3 length: 15
J gene: TRBJ2-2
V gene: TRBV2
CDR3 protein: CATTTGTGFDGELFF

CDR3 length: 18
J gene: TRBJ2-6
V gene: TRBV7-2
CDR3 protein: CASSLLTGGMSGANVLTF

CDR3 length: 14
J gene: TRBJ1-6
V gene: TRBV27
CDR3 protein: CASSAPGKNSPLHF

CDR3 length: 15
J gene: TRBJ2-2
V gene: TRBV29-1
CDR3 protein: CSVVSLAGNTGELFF

CDR3 length: 15
J gene: TRBJ1-5
V gene: TRBV3-1/TRBV3-2
CDR3 protein: CASSLTGVRGQPQHF

CDR3 length: 12
J gene: TRBJ1-3
V gene: TRBV30
CDR3 protein: CAWSLSGNTIYF

CDR3 length: 14
J gene: TRBJ1-1
V gene: TRBV6-4
CDR3 protein: CASREQGVNTEAFF